The rows below give T cell receptor beta chains drawn from one sample of a study of identical twins. TCRdb re-called the 5' RACE reads with MiXCR, one entry per CDR3 protein. This table holds some 630,000 distinct CDR3 sequences, 7.1% found once. These data are also associated with another study on yellow fever vaccine responses in identical twins.

Sequencing was done on a sample of PBMCs. These receptor sequences come from a woman between 18 and 29 years old in good health. Both conserved end residues are part of each CDR3. The D gene is left open where the match is weak. The size entry is marked missing in some rows and otherwise reads once, few, many or a size class.

V	J	size	D	DNA	CDR3
TRBV7-2	TRBJ1-2	NA	NA	TGTGCCAGCAGCTCAACGGGTTACTATGGCTACACCTTC	CASSSTGYYGYTF
TRBV24-1	TRBJ1-5	many	NA	TGTGCCACCAGTGACGCTGACGGTAGCAATCAGCCCCAGCATTTT	CATSDADGSNQPQHF
TRBV19	TRBJ2-6	NA	TRBD1	TGTGCCAGTACCCTGGGACAGGCCAGCTCTGGGGCCAACGTCCTGACTTTC	CASTLGQASSGANVLTF
TRBV25-1	TRBJ2-2	few	NA	TGTGCCAGCAGTGAATTTGGGCAGACCGGGGAGCTGTTTTTT	CASSEFGQTGELFF
TRBV6-1	TRBJ2-1	few	TRBD1	TGTGCCAGCAGTGAAGCCAGGGGGCCGGTCAATGAGCAGTTCTTC	CASSEARGPVNEQFF
TRBV18	TRBJ1-4	NA	NA	TGTGCCAGCTCGTCCGGAAAGAATGAAAAACTGTTTTTT	CASSSGKNEKLFF
TRBV29-1	TRBJ2-5	many	TRBD1	TGCAGCGTTGAAGATTACGACAGGGGAGAGACCCAGTACTTC	CSVEDYDRGETQYF
TRBV12-3/TRBV12-4	TRBJ2-7	NA	NA	TGTGCCAGCACCGGGACCTCCACCTACGAGCAGTACTTC	CASTGTSTYEQYF
TRBV5-5	TRBJ1-2	many	NA	TGTGCCAGCAGCGTTGGGACTGACTATGGCTACACCTTC	CASSVGTDYGYTF
TRBV2	TRBJ1-2	many	NA	TGTGCCAGCAGTGAAAACTGGACTAACTATGGCTACACCTTC	CASSENWTNYGYTF
TRBV6-2/TRBV6-3	TRBJ1-1	NA	NA	TGTGCCAGCAGGGGACCGATGAACACTGAAGCTTTCTTT	CASRGPMNTEAFF
TRBV14	TRBJ2-7	few	NA	TGTGCCAGCAGCCAAGAAGATATCTACGAGCAGTACTTC	CASSQEDIYEQYF
TRBV7-9	TRBJ2-7	NA	NA	TGTGCCAGCAGCCCCCCCGGGCGGGCTGCCTACGAGCAGTACTTC	CASSPPGRAAYEQYF
TRBV5-1	TRBJ2-2	many	NA	TGCGCCAGCAGCTTGACAGCCCAAGGCGGGGAGCTGTTTTTT	CASSLTAQGGELFF
TRBV6-5	TRBJ1-5	many	NA	TGTGCCAGCAGTTACCTAGGGACTGATCAGCCCCAGCATTTT	CASSYLGTDQPQHF
TRBV27	TRBJ2-1	few	NA	TGTGCCAGCAGATCCGGTCGGACCCGCTCCTACAATGAGCAGTTCTTC	CASRSGRTRSYNEQFF
TRBV3-1	TRBJ2-5	few	NA	TGTGCCAGCAGCCAAGCGGCCACGGGGACCCAGTACTTC	CASSQAATGTQYF
TRBV29-1	TRBJ2-5	many	TRBD2	TGCAGCGCTGGGACTAGCGGGAGGGAGACCCAGTACTTC	CSAGTSGRETQYF
TRBV5-1	TRBJ1-5	many	TRBD1	TGCGCCAGCAGCTTGGAAGGGGGCGCGGGGCAGCCCCAGCATTTT	CASSLEGGAGQPQHF
TRBV28	TRBJ2-2	few	NA	TGTGCCAGCAGCCTCCGGGACCTCTTAACCGGGGAGCTGTTTTTT	CASSLRDLLTGELFF
TRBV18	TRBJ2-1	few	NA	TGTGCCAGCTCACCCCTAGAGTGGGACAATGAGCAGTTCTTC	CASSPLEWDNEQFF
TRBV2	TRBJ2-1	many	NA	TGTGCCAGCAGTGTTCAGAACTCTAACAATGAGCAGTTCTTC	CASSVQNSNNEQFF
TRBV5-6	TRBJ2-7	NA	TRBD2	TGTGCCAGCAGCTTGGTATCGAGCGGGATCTTCACCTACGAGCAGTACTTC	CASSLVSSGIFTYEQYF
TRBV7-3	TRBJ2-2	few	NA	TGTGCCAGCAGCTTAAGAGGGTTCCCAAACACCGGGGAGCTGTTTTTT	CASSLRGFPNTGELFF
TRBV24-1	TRBJ2-1	NA	NA	TGTGCCACCAGTGAGTCTACGACCGGGCAGTTCTTC	CATSESTTGQFF
TRBV10-3	TRBJ1-1	few	TRBD1	TGTGCCATCATGGGACAGGCGGAAACTGAAGCTTTCTTT	CAIMGQAETEAFF
TRBV3-1	TRBJ2-1	NA	NA	TGTGCCAGCAGCCAAGATTTGAGGGGCTCCTACAATGAGCAGTTCTTC	CASSQDLRGSYNEQFF
TRBV28	TRBJ2-1	NA	TRBD1	TGTGCCAGCAGTTCCACGACAGGGAAGTTCTTC	CASSSTTGKFF
TRBV2	TRBJ2-1	many	TRBD2	TGTGCCAGCAGTGATGGAGCCGGGACTAGCGGTTTTGAGCAGTTCTTC	CASSDGAGTSGFEQFF
TRBV12-3/TRBV12-4	TRBJ1-1	NA	NA	TGTGCCAGCTCCCTAGGGGGATTGACGTATGAAGCTTTCTTT	CASSLGGLTYEAFF
TRBV5-1	TRBJ2-3	NA	NA	TGCGCCAGCAGCCCCGGTACTGGCGCGGGCACAGATACGCAGTATTTT	CASSPGTGAGTDTQYF
TRBV7-8	TRBJ1-5	few	TRBD1	TGTGCCAGCAGCTTAAGAGGACAGGGTTATCAGCCCCAGCATTTT	CASSLRGQGYQPQHF
TRBV10-3	TRBJ1-6	many	NA	TGTGCCATCAGTGAGTCGATTCCAGGAAATTCACCCCTCCACTTT	CAISESIPGNSPLHF
TRBV5-6	TRBJ2-5	NA	TRBD1	TGTGCCAGCAGCTCCCCTGGGACAGCCCAAGAGACCCAGTACTTC	CASSSPGTAQETQYF
TRBV7-8	TRBJ1-6	few	NA	TGTGCCAGCAGCTCCCTTTATTCACCCCTCCACTTT	CASSSLYSPLHF
TRBV5-1	TRBJ2-2	few	TRBD1	TGCGCCAGCAGCGCCCGGGACAGGAACACCGGGGAGCTGTTTTTT	CASSARDRNTGELFF